The 16 T cell receptor beta chains below were found in one sample sequenced in a study of blood T cell repertoires in COVID-19. TCRdb's table, derived via immunoSEQ multiplex PCR, lists solely in-frame clones and lacks some. The sample has some 32,000 clones, about 90% seen once; the top ten hold 20% to 30%. Input material: peripheral blood. The receptor source for this set is a human donor in a cohort sampled during active COVID-19.

This chain joins TRBV5-1 and TRBJ1-2, with D uncertain. CDR3 length: 15 amino acids. Trimming took 0 bases from V and 2 from J, leaving 11 bases between them. Germline assignment: CDR1 SGHRS and CDR2 YFSETQ. The CDR3 protein is CASSLGQVINYGYTF. The CDR3 DNA reads as TGCGCCAGCAGCTTGGGGCAGGTGATAAACTATGGCTACACCTTC.

This clone was observed a handful of times. The chain uses TRBV5-4 and TRBJ1-6; D ambiguous. Trimming cost V 3 bases and J 6 bases, with 10 bases left between them. Germline CDR1 SGHNT, CDR2 YYREEE (reference sequence). This CDR3 is 14 amino acids long. The CDR3 region has the DNA TGTGCCAGCAGCTCCAAGAGATTTAATTCACCCCTCCACTTT. This sequence encodes CASSSKRFNSPLHF.

CDR3 sequence: CASSPGLAGGLNEQFF. The CDR3 DNA reads TGTGCCAGCAGCCCGGGACTAGCGGGGGGGCTTAATGAGCAGTTCTTC. The chain uses TRBV11-1 and TRBJ2-1; 16 bases are a match to TRBD2. J was trimmed by 7 bases and V by 5 bases; bases with no gene match: 5. The germline CDR1 and CDR2 sequences are SGHAT and FQDESV (reference sequence). This CDR3 region has 16 residues. The variable domain in full, completed from reference TRBV11-1 and TRBJ2-1, reads EAEVAQSPRYKITEKSQAVAFWCDPISGHATLYWYRQILGQGPELLVQFQDESVVDDSQLPKDRFSAERLKGVDSTLKIQPAELGDSAMYLCASSPGLAGGLNEQFFGPGTRLTVL.

This chain joins TRBV2 and TRBJ2-7; the D gene is possibly TRBD1 (6 bases). Germline V gene lookup returns CDR1 SNHLY and CDR2 FYNNEI. Trimming stripped 7 bases from V and 5 bases from J, with 12 bases between. This CDR3 has 12 amino acids. CDR3 bases: TGTGCCAGCAAACAGGGCGGCAACGAGCAGTACTTC. Encoded protein: CASKQGGNEQYF.

The chain joins TRBV19 to TRBJ1-6; TRBD1 might be the D (6 bases). Germline assignment: CDR1 LNHDA and CDR2 SQIVND (reference sequence). The CDR3 length is 15 residues. Trimming cost V 10 bases and J 6 bases, with 19 bases left between them. The CDR3 region is CATGRGWGVNSPLHF. In DNA, the CDR3 is TGTGCCACCGGGAGGGGGTGGGGTGTTAATTCACCCCTCCACTTT.

The chain employs TRBV28 and TRBJ2-5; 7 nucleotides match TRBD1. Trimming took 8 bases from V and 7 from J; bases not matched to a gene: 7. Per germline, CDR1 MDHEN and CDR2 SYDVKM. This CDR3 has 12 residues. CDR3 residues: CASDRVGGTQYF. The CDR3 region has the DNA TGTGCCAGCGACAGGGTAGGAGGGACCCAGTACTTC.

V usage is TRBV11-2 and J usage is TRBJ1-1; D uncertain. V dropped 2 bases and J dropped 6 bases, with 10 bases sitting between them. The CDR3 totals 13 residues. Germline V gene sequence: CDR1 SGHAT, CDR2 FQNNGV. The CDR3 loop is CASSLIGVPEAFF. In DNA form, the CDR3 reads TGTGCCAGCAGCTTAATCGGGGTCCCTGAAGCTTTCTTT. Combining the CDR3 with reference TRBV11-2 and TRBJ1-1 gives the whole variable domain EAGVAQSPRYKIIEKRQSVAFWCNPISGHATLYWYQQILGQGPKLLIQFQNNGVVDDSQLPKDRFSAERLKGVDSTLKIQPAKLEDSAVYLCASSLIGVPEAFFGQGTRLTVV.

The chain uses TRBV2 and TRBJ2-6; D is uncertain. This CDR3 region has 14 residues. Trimming shortened V by 4 bases and J by 0 bases, and 4 bases separated the two germline ends. Per germline, CDR1 SNHLY and CDR2 FYNNEI. The CDR3: CASSGSSGANVLTF. For the CDR3, the DNA is TGTGCCAGCAGTGGGAGCTCTGGGGCCAACGTCCTGACTTTC.

This sequence joins TRBV7-3 and TRBJ2-2; a possible D gene is TRBD1 (6 bases). The CDR3 spans 15 residues. V was cut by 5 bases and J by 6 bases, with 16 bases left in between. CDR1 and CDR2 from the germline V gene are SGHTA and FQGTGA. The CDR3: CASSTNIQGAGELFF. For the CDR3, the DNA is TGTGCCAGCAGCACAAACATACAGGGCGCCGGGGAGCTGTTTTTT.

The rearrangement links TRBV7-3 to TRBJ2-5; the D gene is possibly TRBD1 (6 bases). The V and J ends lost 5 bases and 2 bases respectively, with 12 bases between them. The CDR3 consists of 14 residues. Per the germline V gene, CDR1 is SGHTA and CDR2 is FQGTGA. CDR3 in amino acids: CASSQRGGQETQYF. The CDR3 coding sequence is TGTGCCAGCAGCCAGCGAGGGGGACAAGAGACCCAGTACTTC.

V and J are TRBV7-6 and TRBJ1-1; unclear D gene. From germline, CDR1 is SGHVS and CDR2 FNYEAQ. With 4 bases removed from V and 3 bases from J, the gap between germline ends came to 9 bases. The CDR3 totals 13 residues. For the CDR3, the DNA is TGTGCCAGCAGCTCCGCCGGGGACACTGAAGCTTTCTTT. Its protein product is CASSSAGDTEAFF.

This clone was seen just once. In DNA, the CDR3 is TGTGCCAGCAGCCTGGGCCGGAACACTGAAGCTTTCTTT. Its protein is CASSLGRNTEAFF. The chain combines TRBV7-3 with TRBJ1-1; the D is unclear. The CDR3 totals 13 residues. Looked up from germline, CDR1 is SGHTA and CDR2 is FQGTGA. V gave up 5 bases and J gave up 1 base, with 8 bases separating them.

The chain carries TRBV30 and TRBJ2-1, with D tentatively TRBD2 (5 bases). Germline CDR1 is GTSNPN and CDR2 is SVGIG (reference sequence). The CDR3 has 14 residues. Trimming removed 1 base at V and 9 bases at J, with 16 bases between. The CDR3 region has the DNA TGTGCCTGGAGTGCCGGGATTAGCCAGCTTGAGCAGTTCTTC. Residues: CAWSAGISQLEQFF.

Worth noting for this clone: The same CDR3 also results from other DNA sequences found in this sample. The rearrangement links TRBV19 to TRBJ1-5; D is perhaps TRBD1 (5 bases). V dropped 1 base and J dropped 4 bases, with 11 bases sitting between them. The germline V gene encodes CDR1 LNHDA and CDR2 SQIVND (reference sequence). The CDR3 runs 15 residues. CDR3 region: CASSIVPTGNQPQHF. The CDR3, as DNA: TGTGCCAGTAGTATAGTCCCCACAGGTAATCAGCCCCAGCATTTT. The full variable domain, its missing parts supplied by reference TRBV19 and TRBJ1-5, is DGGITQSPKYLFRKEGQNVTLSCEQNLNHDAMYWYRQDPGQGLRLIYYSQIVNDFQKGDIAEGYSVSREKKESFPLTVTSAQKNPTAFYLCASSIVPTGNQPQHFGDGTRLSIL.

V is TRBV10-3 and J is TRBJ1-3; 9 positions match TRBD1. The CDR3 length is 16 residues. Trimming took 7 bases from V and 0 from J; bases not matched to a gene: 7. The germline CDR1 and CDR2 sequences are ENHRY and SYGVKD. CDR3: CAIKEGGQGSGNTIYF. The CDR3, as DNA: TGTGCCATCAAGGAAGGGGGACAGGGCTCTGGAAACACCATATATTTT.

Turning to this clone: Its ends do not fully match the called genes, so a read error is possible. The V call is TRBV12-3 or TRBV12-4, the J call TRBJ1-2; 9 bases map to TRBD1. This CDR3 contains 12 residues. For the CDR3, the DNA is TGTGCCAGCAGTCTGATAGGGACAGGGCCCCTCTTC. Amino acid sequence: CASSLIGTGPLF.